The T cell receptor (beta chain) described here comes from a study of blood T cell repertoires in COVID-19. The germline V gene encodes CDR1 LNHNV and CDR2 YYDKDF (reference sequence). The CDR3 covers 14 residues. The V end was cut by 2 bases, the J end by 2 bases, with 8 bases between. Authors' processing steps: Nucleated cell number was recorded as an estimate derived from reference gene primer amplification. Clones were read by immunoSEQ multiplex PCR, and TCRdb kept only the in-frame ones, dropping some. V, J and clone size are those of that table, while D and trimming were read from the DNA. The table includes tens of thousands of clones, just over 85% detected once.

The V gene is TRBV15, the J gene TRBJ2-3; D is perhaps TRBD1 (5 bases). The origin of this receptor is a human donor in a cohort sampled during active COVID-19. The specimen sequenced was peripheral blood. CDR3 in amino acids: CATSRPGSTDTQYF. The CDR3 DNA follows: TGTGCCACCAGCAGACCAGGGTCCACAGATACGCAGTATTTT.